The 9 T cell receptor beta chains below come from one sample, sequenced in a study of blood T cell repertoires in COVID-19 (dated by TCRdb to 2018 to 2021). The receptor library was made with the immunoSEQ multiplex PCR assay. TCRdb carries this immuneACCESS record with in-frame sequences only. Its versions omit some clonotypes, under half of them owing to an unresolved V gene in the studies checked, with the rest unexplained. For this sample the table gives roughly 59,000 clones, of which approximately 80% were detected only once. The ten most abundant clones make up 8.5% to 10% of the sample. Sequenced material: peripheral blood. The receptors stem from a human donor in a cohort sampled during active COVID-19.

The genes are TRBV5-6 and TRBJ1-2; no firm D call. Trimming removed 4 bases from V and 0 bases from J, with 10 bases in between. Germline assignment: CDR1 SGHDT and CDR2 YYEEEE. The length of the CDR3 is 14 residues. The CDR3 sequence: CASSLPTANYGYTF. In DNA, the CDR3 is TGTGCCAGCAGCCTCCCCACAGCTAACTATGGCTACACCTTC.

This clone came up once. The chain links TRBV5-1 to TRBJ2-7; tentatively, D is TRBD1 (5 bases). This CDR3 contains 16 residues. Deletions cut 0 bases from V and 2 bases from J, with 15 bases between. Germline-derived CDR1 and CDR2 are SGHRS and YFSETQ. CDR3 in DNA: TGCGCCAGCAGCTTGGGGATGGGGCTCTTAACCTACGAGCAGTACTTC. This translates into CASSLGMGLLTYEQYF.

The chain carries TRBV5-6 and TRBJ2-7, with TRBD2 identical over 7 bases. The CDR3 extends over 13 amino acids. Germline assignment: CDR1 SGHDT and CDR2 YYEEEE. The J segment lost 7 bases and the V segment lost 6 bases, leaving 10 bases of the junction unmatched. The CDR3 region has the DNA TGTGCCAGCACCCGGGGAGGGGCAAGGGAGCAGTACTTC. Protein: CASTRGGAREQYF. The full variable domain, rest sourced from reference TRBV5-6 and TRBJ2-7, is DAGVTQSPTHLIKTRGQQVTLRCSPKSGHDTVSWYQQALGQGPQFIFQYYEEEERQRGNFPDRFSGHQFPNYSSELNVNALLLGDSALYLCASTRGGAREQYFGPGTRLTVT.

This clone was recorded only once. The CDR3 DNA sequence: TGTGCCAGCAGCCAAGTTTCGGGGACTAGCGCTTCTAACCGGAACTACGAGCAGTACTTC. Protein: CASSQVSGTSASNRNYEQYF. The gene calls are TRBV4-2 and TRBJ2-7; 10 bases agree with TRBD2. V lost 1 base and J lost 3; bases outside the gene matches: 18. Germline V lookup: CDR1 LGHNA, CDR2 YNFKEQ. The CDR3 has 20 amino acids.

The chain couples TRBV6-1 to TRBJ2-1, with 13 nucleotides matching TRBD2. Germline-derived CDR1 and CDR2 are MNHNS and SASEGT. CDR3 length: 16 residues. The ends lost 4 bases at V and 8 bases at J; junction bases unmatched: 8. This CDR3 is CASSGLAGGLMDEQFF. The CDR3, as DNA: TGTGCCAGCAGTGGACTAGCGGGAGGACTGATGGATGAGCAGTTCTTC.

CDR3 amino acids: CASSEARSTSGNTIYF. The CDR3 bases are TGTGCCAGCAGTGAAGCCCGGTCCACCTCTGGAAACACCATATATTTT. The chain employs TRBV2 and TRBJ1-3; D is unclear. This CDR3 has 16 amino acids. V lost 0 bases and J lost 0, with 9 bases in between. Per germline, CDR1 SNHLY and CDR2 FYNNEI.

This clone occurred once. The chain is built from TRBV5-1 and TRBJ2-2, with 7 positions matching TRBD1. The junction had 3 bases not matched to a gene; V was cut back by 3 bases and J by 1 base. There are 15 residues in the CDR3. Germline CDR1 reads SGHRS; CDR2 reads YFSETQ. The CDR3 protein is CASSSRQGNTGELFF. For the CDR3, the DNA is TGCGCCAGCAGCTCGAGACAGGGGAACACCGGGGAGCTGTTTTTT.

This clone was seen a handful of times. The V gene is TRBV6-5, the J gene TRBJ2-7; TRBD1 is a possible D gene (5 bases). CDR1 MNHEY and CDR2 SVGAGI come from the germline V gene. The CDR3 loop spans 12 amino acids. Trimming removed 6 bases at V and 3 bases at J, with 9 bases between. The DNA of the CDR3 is TGTGCCAGCAGAAAAGGGGACTACGAGCAGTACTTC. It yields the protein CASRKGDYEQYF.

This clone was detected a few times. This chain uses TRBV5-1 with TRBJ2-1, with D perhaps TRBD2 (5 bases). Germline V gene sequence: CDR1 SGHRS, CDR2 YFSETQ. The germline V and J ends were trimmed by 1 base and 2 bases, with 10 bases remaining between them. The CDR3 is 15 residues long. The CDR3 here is CASSLYGNTYNEQFF. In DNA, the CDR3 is TGCGCCAGCAGCTTGTACGGGAACACCTACAATGAGCAGTTCTTC.